What follows is one TCR beta chain and its context. Its target is unknown. Looked up from germline, CDR1 is WSHSY and CDR2 is SAAADI. The CDR3 sequence is 13 residues long. V was clipped by 8 bases and J by 2 bases, with 13 bases between them. TCRdb redid the calling of the reads with MiXCR, one entry per CDR3 protein. Of some 920,000 distinct CDR3 sequences listed, approximately 31% are singletons. This entry is derived from a study of T cell repertoires in cytomegalovirus infection. Turning to the study itself: Selected CMV epitopes included recently identified HLA-C-restricted ones as well as well-studied HLA-B-restricted ones. Public TCR beta signature analysis indicated the presence of both CMV infection and matching HLA type.

Regarding the study as a whole: Individuals carrying CMV plus the relevant HLA were identified by cumulative frequency of public TCR beta families. HLA-C-restricted CMV clonotypes gave the most frequent clonotype in two of eight donors.

Material: cultured CD8+ T cells from PBMCs, obtained from culture after CMV antigen stimulation. The receptor's source is a human donor in good health (CMV status not recorded). Some clones in this sample may be carry-over from other donors' samples. The chain carries TRBV10-2 and TRBJ2-7; D tentatively fits TRBD1 or TRBD2 (6 bases each). CDR3: CASGGPLTYEQYF. CDR3 sequence (DNA): TGCGCCAGCGGGGGGCCACTTACCTACGAGCAGTACTTC.